What follows are 23 T cell receptor beta chains derived from one specimen sequenced in a study of cytomegalovirus exposure and HLA in healthy donors. Primers included in the PCR were 60 Vbeta and 13 Jbeta primers. Profiling relied on immunoSEQ multiplex PCR, and the TCRdb table lists in-frame clones only, not all of them. The table lists about 170,000 clones, roughly 71% of them singletons. The sample comprised PBMCs. These receptors originate from a woman aged 50 to 60 in good health and CMV-seropositive.

The gene calls are TRBV5-1 and TRBJ2-7, with 8 bases lining up with TRBD2. Germline lookup yields CDR1 SGHRS and CDR2 YFSETQ. The CDR3 consists of 15 residues. Trimming took 4 bases from V and 4 from J; bases not matched to a gene: 10. CDR3 sequence reads: CASSGGRGGGYEQYF. The DNA of the CDR3 is TGCGCCAGCAGCGGGGGACGGGGGGGCGGGTACGAGCAGTACTTC.

This chain connects TRBV6-1 to TRBJ1-2; 10 bases fit TRBD1. Germline loops: CDR1 MNHNS, CDR2 SASEGT. The CDR3 spans 17 residues. The V and J ends lost 4 bases and 4 bases, in that order; junction bases with no gene match: 12. In DNA, the CDR3 is TGTGCCAGCAGTGTTAATGCCGGGACAGGGGCGGCCTATGGCTACACCTTC. This translates into CASSVNAGTGAAYGYTF.

The V and J genes are TRBV2 and TRBJ2-5; 11 bases map to TRBD2. The V and J ends lost 4 bases and 5 bases, in that order; junction bases with no gene match: 6. CDR1 and CDR2 (germline): SNHLY, FYNNEI. The CDR3 is 15 amino acids. CDR3: CASSATSGGRETQYF. The CDR3 nucleotides are TGTGCCAGCAGTGCCACTAGCGGGGGACGGGAGACCCAGTACTTC.

This clone came up a few times. J is TRBJ1-4 and V is TRBV7-9; maybe TRBD1 (5 bases). CDR3 length equals 17 residues. The germline V gene encodes CDR1 SEHNR and CDR2 FQNEAQ (reference sequence). V was clipped by 2 bases and J by 0 bases, with 13 bases between them. The CDR3 coding sequence is TGTGCCAGCAGCTTAAATATCTGGACAACAACTAATGAAAAACTGTTTTTT. Protein: CASSLNIWTTTNEKLFF.

The chain links TRBV4-1 to TRBJ1-5; tentative D call: TRBD1 (5 bases). CDR1 is MGHRA and CDR2 is YSYEKL in the germline V gene. Trimming removed 2 bases at V and 0 bases at J, with 11 bases between. The CDR3 extends over 16 amino acids. CDR3 protein: CASSQSDIHSNQPQHF. The CDR3 coding sequence is TGCGCCAGCAGCCAATCGGACATACATAGCAATCAGCCCCAGCATTTT.

This clone came up a few times. Other DNA sequences from this sample encode an identical CDR3 as well. The chain uses TRBV7-3 and TRBJ2-2; TRBD2 might be the D (6 bases). The CDR3 loop spans 13 amino acids. V lost 6 bases and J lost 2, with 7 bases in between. Germline-derived CDR1 and CDR2 are SGHTA and FQGTGA. The CDR3 here is CASRGGNTGELFF. The CDR3 nucleotides read TGTGCCAGCAGGGGGGGTAACACCGGGGAGCTGTTTTTT.

J is TRBJ2-7 and V is TRBV6-5; 7 nucleotides agree with TRBD1. V trimming: 6 bases; J trimming: 0 bases; junction bases outside the gene matches: 8. Germline V gene sequence: CDR1 MNHEY, CDR2 SVGAGI. The CDR3 contains 15 residues. CDR3 loop: CASRAKAGGSYEQYF. Written as DNA, the CDR3 is TGTGCCAGCAGGGCTAAGGCAGGGGGCTCCTACGAGCAGTACTTC.

The rearrangement links TRBV28 to TRBJ2-7, with D unclear. Germline CDR1 is MDHEN and CDR2 is SYDVKM. The V gene lost 2 bases and the J gene lost 6 bases, with 11 bases spanning the gap. CDR3 size: 13 residues. CDR3 loop: CASSLGGGGEQYF. The CDR3 DNA reads as TGTGCCAGCAGTTTAGGCGGCGGTGGCGAGCAGTACTTC.

This clone appeared once. The chain couples TRBV6-5 to TRBJ2-1; 8 bases fit TRBD1. V gave up 2 bases and J gave up 7 bases; unmatched junction bases: 4. The germline CDR1 and CDR2 sequences are MNHEY and SVGAGI. The CDR3 length is 14 residues. CDR3 protein: CASSYPGTGNEQFF. DNA of the CDR3: TGTGCCAGCAGTTACCCCGGGACAGGTAATGAGCAGTTCTTC.

This rearrangement joins TRBV15 to TRBJ1-6, with D possibly matching TRBD1 (6 bases). This CDR3 spans 15 amino acids. Germline V gene sequence: CDR1 LNHNV, CDR2 YYDKDF (reference sequence). V lost 1 base to trimming and J lost 5 bases, with 9 bases between them. The CDR3 region is CATSRGQEDNSPLHF. CDR3 nucleotide sequence: TGTGCCACCAGCAGAGGACAGGAAGATAATTCACCCCTCCACTTT.

CDR3 sequence reads: CASSSGPGRQNTEAFF. The CDR3 DNA follows: TGCGCCAGCAGCTCGGGACCCGGGAGACAGAACACTGAAGCTTTCTTT. This rearrangement joins TRBV5-1 to TRBJ1-1; perhaps TRBD1 as D (5 bases). CDR3 length equals 16 residues. CDR1 and CDR2 from the germline V gene are SGHRS and YFSETQ. Trimming shortened V by 3 bases and J by 1 base, and 16 bases separated the two germline ends.

This chain's CDR3 is CASSSRDTASGNTIYF. The CDR3 region has the DNA TGTGCCAGTAGTTCCCGGGACACGGCTTCTGGAAACACCATATATTTT. The V gene is TRBV19, the J gene TRBJ1-3; a weak D match, TRBD1 (6 bases). This CDR3 is built from 16 residues. Trimming stripped 5 bases from V and 1 base from J, with 15 bases between. Germline CDR1 is LNHDA and CDR2 is SQIVND (reference sequence).

Concerning this clone: Different DNA sequences within this sample yield the same CDR3. The V gene is TRBV5-1, the J gene TRBJ2-5; TRBD2 aligns across 8 bases. Germline lookup yields CDR1 SGHRS and CDR2 YFSETQ. The ends lost 2 bases at V and 0 bases at J; junction bases unmatched: 6. The CDR3 is made up of 16 amino acids. The CDR3 coding sequence is TGCGCCAGCAGCTTCGGAGAGCGGGGGAACCAAGAGACCCAGTACTTC. Its protein product is CASSFGERGNQETQYF. The whole variable domain, filled in from reference TRBV5-1 and TRBJ2-5, reads KAGVTQTPRYLIKTRGQQVTLSCSPISGHRSVSWYQQTPGQGLQFLFEYFSETQRNKGNFPGRFSGRQFSNSRSEMNVSTLELGDSALYLCASSFGERGNQETQYFGPGTRLLVL.

The J gene is TRBJ1-3, the V gene TRBV19; D is unresolved. CDR1 and CDR2 from the germline V gene are LNHDA and SQIVND (reference sequence). The CDR3 is 15 amino acids. The V end was cut by 2 bases, the J end by 1 base, with 9 bases between. Written as DNA, the CDR3 is TGTGCCAGTAGTATACAAGAGATATCTGGAAACACCATATATTTT. It codes for CASSIQEISGNTIYF.

The sample holds one count of this clone. This chain uses TRBV12-5 with TRBJ2-1, with a possible D match to TRBD2 (6 bases). Between the trimmed V and J ends, which lost 9 bases and 15 bases, there was a span of 21 bases. This CDR3 is built from 12 residues. CDR1 is LGHNT and CDR2 is FRNRAP in the germline V gene. The CDR3 reads CASASRESGLFF. The CDR3 coding sequence is TGTGCTAGCGCCTCACGGGAGTCAGGGCTGTTCTTC.

The J gene is TRBJ2-2, the V gene TRBV5-1; tentative D call: TRBD2 (5 bases). The CDR3 totals 14 residues. With 4 bases removed from V and 4 bases from J, the gap between germline ends came to 11 bases. Germline CDR1 reads SGHRS; CDR2 reads YFSETQ. The CDR3 sequence: CASSAGERTGELFF. DNA for the CDR3: TGCGCCAGCAGCGCCGGGGAGCGCACCGGGGAGCTGTTTTTT. The full variable domain, its missing parts supplied by reference TRBV5-1 and TRBJ2-2, is KAGVTQTPRYLIKTRGQQVTLSCSPISGHRSVSWYQQTPGQGLQFLFEYFSETQRNKGNFPGRFSGRQFSNSRSEMNVSTLELGDSALYLCASSAGERTGELFFGEGSRLTVL.

The chain joins TRBV18 to TRBJ2-5; tentatively, D is TRBD1 (6 bases). Trimming removed 3 bases at V and 3 bases at J, with 23 bases between. Germline assignment: CDR1 KGHSH and CDR2 LQKENI. The CDR3 has 18 amino acids. The CDR3 is CASSPGLLQGLGEETQYF. The CDR3 coding sequence is TGTGCCAGCTCACCGGGCCTACTTCAGGGGTTAGGGGAAGAGACCCAGTACTTC.

This rearrangement joins TRBV14 to TRBJ2-7, with D perhaps TRBD1 (5 bases). The CDR3 is 14 amino acids. Germline V gene lookup returns CDR1 SGHDN and CDR2 FVKESK. The V gene lost 1 base and the J gene lost 2 bases, with 9 bases spanning the gap. CDR3 in amino acids: CASSQVGAPYEQYF. CDR3 in DNA: TGTGCCAGCAGCCAAGTAGGGGCCCCCTACGAGCAGTACTTC.

This clone was counted a few times. The chain has TRBV14 and TRBJ2-1, with a tentative D call TRBD1 (5 bases). The germline CDR1 and CDR2 sequences are SGHDN and FVKESK. The CDR3 sequence is 16 residues long. The V gene lost 1 base and the J gene lost 10 bases, with 20 bases spanning the gap. CDR3 in amino acids: CASSQAGNPQGGEQFF. DNA for the CDR3: TGTGCCAGCAGCCAAGCAGGGAACCCACAAGGTGGAGAGCAGTTCTTC.

The rearrangement links TRBV19 to TRBJ1-5; 10 bases fit TRBD1. V was clipped by 8 bases and J by 3 bases; unmatched bases: 7. The CDR3 sequence is 15 residues long. Per the germline V gene, CDR1 is LNHDA and CDR2 is SQIVND (reference sequence). As DNA, the CDR3 is TGTGCCAGTCTCCCCGGGACAGGGGCCAATCAGCCCCAGCATTTT. The encoded protein is CASLPGTGANQPQHF. Looking up the rest from reference TRBV19 and TRBJ1-5 gives the full variable domain: DGGITQSPKYLFRKEGQNVTLSCEQNLNHDAMYWYRQDPGQGLRLIYYSQIVNDFQKGDIAEGYSVSREKKESFPLTVTSAQKNPTAFYLCASLPGTGANQPQHFGDGTRLSIL.

The rearrangement uses TRBV6-1 and TRBJ1-5, with D uncertain. CDR3 size: 14 residues. V was pared by 4 bases and J by 2 bases, with 9 bases between. CDR1 is MNHNS, CDR2 SASEGT, per germline. CDR3 in amino acids: CASSGAAGNQPQHF. The CDR3 DNA is TGTGCCAGCAGTGGAGCCGCGGGCAATCAGCCCCAGCATTTT.

The rearrangement joins TRBV25-1 to TRBJ2-6; D gene unclear. The CDR3 contains 13 residues. Trimming took off 3 bases at V and 3 bases at J, with 3 bases between the two ends. CDR1 is MGHDK and CDR2 is SYGVNS in the germline V gene. CDR3 DNA sequence: TGTGCCAGCAGTGATTATGGGGCCAACGTCCTGACTTTC. Its protein product is CASSDYGANVLTF.

The CDR3 DNA reads TGTGCCACCAGGTCGGGACAAGTGACTGAAGCTTTCTTT. This sequence encodes CATRSGQVTEAFF. The chain recombines TRBV15 with TRBJ1-1; TRBD1 might be the D (6 bases). There are 13 residues in the CDR3. Germline CDR1 is LNHNV and CDR2 is YYDKDF (reference sequence). Trimming cost V 6 bases and J 5 bases, with 13 bases left between them.